These 21 T cell receptor beta chains came from one sample sequenced in a study of blood T cells in healthy people across ages. Sample-barcoded 5' priming and a J-beta primer mix drove a second PCR of about 6 to 12 cycles. Using its own MiXCR run on the 5' RACE reads, TCRdb lists one record per CDR3 protein. Found here are around 520,000 distinct CDR3 sequences, about 25% of them singletons; the top ten hold 3% to 4%. These data were also filed under a second study, of T cells of mothers and their children.

Source material: blood. The receptors stem from a boy aged 2 to 10 in good health.

The rearrangement joins TRBV10-2 to TRBJ2-5; 7 bases map to TRBD1. The J call is uncertain, as TRBJ2-1 better fits the DNA end. Germline V gives CDR1 WSHSY, CDR2 SAAADI. The CDR3 totals 16 residues. The CDR3 sequence is CASSAAPGQRRNEQFF. In nucleotides, the CDR3 is TGCGCCAGCAGTGCCGCCCCGGGACAGAGAAGAAATGAGCAGTTCTTC.

This chain uses TRBV30 with TRBJ1-2; a possible D gene is TRBD1 (5 bases). In germline, CDR1 is GTSNPN, CDR2 SVGIG (reference sequence). The CDR3 runs 10 residues. CDR3 sequence reads: CALRGYGYTF. The CDR3 bases are TGTGCTTTGAGGGGCTATGGCTACACCTTC.

The V call is TRBV7-9, the J call TRBJ2-3; no definite D call. The length of the CDR3 is 13 residues. Germline assignment: CDR1 SEHNR and CDR2 FQNEAQ (reference sequence). V lost 2 bases to trimming and J lost 6 bases, with 9 bases between them. This CDR3 reads CASSLLFTDTQYF. The DNA for the CDR3 is TGTGCCAGCAGCTTACTCTTTACGGATACGCAGTATTTT.

V usage is TRBV27 and J usage is TRBJ2-1; possibly TRBD2 for D (5 bases). V dropped 3 bases and J dropped 2 bases, with 11 bases sitting between them. There are 15 residues in the CDR3. In germline, CDR1 is MNHEY, CDR2 SMNVEV (reference sequence). This CDR3 reads CASSFEGTPYNEQFF. CDR3 coding DNA: TGTGCCAGCAGTTTTGAGGGTACCCCCTACAATGAGCAGTTCTTC.

The rearrangement uses TRBV6-5 and TRBJ2-4; possibly TRBD1 for D (7 bases). Trimming shortened V by 6 bases and J by 0 bases, and 12 bases separated the two germline ends. The CDR3 sequence is 15 residues long. Looked up from germline, CDR1 is MNHEY and CDR2 is SVGAGI. The CDR3 coding sequence is TGTGCCAGCAGGCAGGGGGGAACAGCCAAAAACATTCAGTACTTC. Its protein product is CASRQGGTAKNIQYF.

This clonotype came up a few times. The V call is TRBV7-9, the J call TRBJ2-5; possibly TRBD1 for D (6 bases). The CDR3 contains 10 residues. V was trimmed by 11 bases and J by 5 bases, leaving 9 bases between them. Looked up from germline, CDR1 is SEHNR and CDR2 is FQNEAQ (reference sequence). The CDR3 sequence: CASQGETQYF. CDR3 bases: TGTGCCTCCCAGGGGGAGACCCAGTACTTC.

The V and J genes are TRBV10-3 and TRBJ2-2; 7 bases fit TRBD2. The J segment lost 8 bases and the V segment lost 4 bases, leaving 4 bases of the junction unmatched. The CDR3 is 13 residues long. Germline-derived CDR1 and CDR2 are ENHRY and SYGVKD. The DNA for the CDR3 is TGTGCCATCAGTGTCGGGGGGTCTGGGGAGCTGTTTTTT. As protein: CAISVGGSGELFF.

The chain has TRBV7-9 and TRBJ2-5; the match to TRBD2 covers 11 bases. The J call is uncertain, as TRBJ2-1 better fits the DNA end. The CDR3 totals 16 residues. Germline CDR1 SEHNR, CDR2 FQNEAQ (reference sequence). This chain's CDR3 is CASSSRPGLAVNEQFF. Here the CDR3 DNA reads TGTGCCAGCAGCTCCCGACCGGGACTAGCGGTAAATGAGCAGTTCTTC.

V is TRBV9 and J is TRBJ2-7; TRBD2 aligns across 10 bases. J gave up 6 bases and V 3 bases, and 6 bases lay outside the gene matches. The CDR3 has 14 residues. Germline V gives CDR1 SGDLS, CDR2 YYNGEE. The CDR3: CASSAQIAGGEQYF. The CDR3 DNA reads as TGTGCCAGCAGCGCCCAGATAGCGGGAGGCGAGCAGTACTTC.

V and J are TRBV29-1 and TRBJ2-2, with 8 bases fitting TRBD2. Unmatched junction bases numbered 7, after V lost 7 bases and J lost 3 bases. Germline V lookup: CDR1 SQVTM, CDR2 ANQGSEA. The CDR3 covers 14 residues. The CDR3 loop reads CSALRRGDTGELFF. In DNA form, the CDR3 reads TGCAGCGCCCTACGGCGGGGGGACACCGGGGAGCTGTTTTTT.

The V gene is TRBV24-1, the J gene TRBJ1-4; no clear D gene. Germline V gene lookup returns CDR1 KGHDR and CDR2 SFDVKD. V was cut by 2 bases and J by 10 bases, with 10 bases left in between. This CDR3 is 13 amino acids long. CDR3: CATSDWRDGKLFF. The CDR3 nucleotides read TGTGCCACCAGTGATTGGAGAGATGGAAAACTGTTTTTT.

The chain has TRBV12-3 or TRBV12-4 and TRBJ2-7, with D possibly being TRBD1 (6 bases). The V and J ends lost 7 bases and 3 bases respectively, with 13 bases between them. This CDR3 contains 13 residues. In DNA, the CDR3 is TGTGCCAGCACCACCCAGGGGAACTACGAGCAGTACTTC. This sequence encodes CASTTQGNYEQYF.

The genes are TRBV24-1 and TRBJ2-3, with unresolved D. Per the germline V gene, CDR1 is KGHDR and CDR2 is SFDVKD. The CDR3 has 13 amino acids. Trimming stripped 4 bases from V and 2 bases from J, with 6 bases between. As DNA, the CDR3 is TGTGCCACCAGTGAGCCGAACACAGATACGCAGTATTTT. Residues: CATSEPNTDTQYF.

This clonotype was found a few times. V and J are TRBV12-3 or TRBV12-4 and TRBJ2-5; D is unresolved. V lost 3 bases, J lost 5 bases, and 10 bases lay in between. The CDR3 has 13 amino acids. CDR3 loop: CASSFGLWETQYF. The CDR3 DNA follows: TGTGCCAGCAGTTTCGGTCTCTGGGAGACCCAGTACTTC.

This clonotype appeared a few times. J is TRBJ2-7 and V is TRBV3-1, with 10 bases fitting TRBD2. This CDR3 is built from 16 residues. V shed 1 base and J 3 bases; nucleotides not matched to a gene: 6. The germline V gene has CDR1 LGHDT and CDR2 YNNKEL (reference sequence). The CDR3 loop reads CASSQVGLAGVYEQYF. The DNA of the CDR3 is TGTGCCAGCAGCCAAGTGGGTCTAGCGGGAGTCTACGAGCAGTACTTC.

The chain has TRBV5-1 and TRBJ2-1; 9 nucleotides match TRBD2. V lost 3 bases, J lost 7 bases, and 8 bases stayed unmatched. The CDR3 loop spans 15 amino acids. CDR1 and CDR2 (germline): SGHRS, YFSETQ. DNA of the CDR3: TGCGCCAGCAGCTCTGGGGGACTAGCAAGGAATGAGCAGTTCTTC. Its protein is CASSSGGLARNEQFF. Complete variable domain (other parts from reference TRBV5-1 and TRBJ2-1): KAGVTQTPRYLIKTRGQQVTLSCSPISGHRSVSWYQQTPGQGLQFLFEYFSETQRNKGNFPGRFSGRQFSNSRSEMNVSTLELGDSALYLCASSSGGLARNEQFFGPGTRLTVL.

Regarding this clonotype: One base away lies a much larger clone, so this may be a sequencing read error. V gene TRBV11-2 combines with J gene TRBJ2-6; the D call may be TRBD1 or TRBD2 (5 bases each). From germline, CDR1 is SGHAT and CDR2 FQNNGV. The CDR3 contains 13 residues. As DNA, the CDR3 is TGTGCCGGCAGCTCGGGACCGGCCAACGTCCTGACTTTC. Translation gives CAGSSGPANVLTF. The full variable domain, rest sourced from reference TRBV11-2 and TRBJ2-6, is EAGVAQSPRYKIIEKRQSVAFWCNPISGHATLYWYQQILGQGPKLLIQFQNNGVVDDSQLPKDRFSAERLKGVDSTLKIQPAKLEDSAVYLCAGSSGPANVLTFGAGSRLTVL.

The chain has TRBV7-8 and TRBJ2-3; no definite D call. The CDR3 has 14 amino acids. With 1 base removed from V and 1 base from J, the gap between germline ends came to 6 bases. Germline values: CDR1 SGHVS, CDR2 FQNEAQ. CDR3 region: CASSLESRTDTQYF. CDR3 DNA: TGTGCCAGCAGCTTAGAATCCCGCACAGATACGCAGTATTTT.

This clonotype was observed a handful of times. Its ends do not fully match the called genes, so a read error is possible. The V call is TRBV5-1, the J call TRBJ2-5; 7 nucleotides align to TRBD2. The CDR3 is 14 amino acids. From germline, CDR1 is SGHRS and CDR2 YFSETQ. The CDR3 coding sequence is TGCGCCGGCAGCTTGCAAGAGGGAGGGGAGACCCAGTACTTC. Protein product: CAGSLQEGGETQYF.

The gene calls are TRBV20-1 and TRBJ2-3; weak D call: TRBD2 (6 bases). V gave up 0 bases and J gave up 2 bases, with 24 bases separating them. The CDR3 runs 19 residues. CDR1 DFQATT and CDR2 SNEGSKA come from the germline V gene (reference sequence). The CDR3 nucleotides are TGCAGTGCTAGAGATCGATATAAAGGGACTTCTAAAGTCACAGATACGCAGTATTTT. This codes for CSARDRYKGTSKVTDTQYF.

The V gene is TRBV29-1, the J gene TRBJ2-1; 13 bases map to TRBD2. After removal of 4 bases from V and 10 bases from J, the junction contained 4 bases not matched to a gene. Germline values: CDR1 SQVTM, CDR2 ANQGSEA. This CDR3 region has 13 residues. CDR3 coding DNA: TGCAGCGTTGGGACTAGCGGGGGCACCGAGCAGTTCTTC. This sequence encodes CSVGTSGGTEQFF.